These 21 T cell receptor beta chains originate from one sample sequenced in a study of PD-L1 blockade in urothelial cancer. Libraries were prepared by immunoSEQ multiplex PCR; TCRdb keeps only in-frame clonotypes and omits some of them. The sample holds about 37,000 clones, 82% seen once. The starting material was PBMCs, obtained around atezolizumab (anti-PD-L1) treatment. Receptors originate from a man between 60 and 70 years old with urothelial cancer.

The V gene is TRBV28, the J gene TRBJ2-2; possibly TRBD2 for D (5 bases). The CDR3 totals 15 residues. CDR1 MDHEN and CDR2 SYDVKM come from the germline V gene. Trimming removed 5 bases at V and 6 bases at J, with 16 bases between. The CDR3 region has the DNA TGTGCCAGCAGTCCGACAACTAGAGGGCCCGGGGAGCTGTTTTTT. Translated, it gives CASSPTTRGPGELFF.

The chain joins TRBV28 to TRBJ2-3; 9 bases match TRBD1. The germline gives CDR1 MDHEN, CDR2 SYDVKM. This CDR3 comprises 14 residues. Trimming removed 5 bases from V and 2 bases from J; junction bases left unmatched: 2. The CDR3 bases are TGTGCCAGCAGTCGGGACAGGGACACAGATACGCAGTATTTT. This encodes CASSRDRDTDTQYF.

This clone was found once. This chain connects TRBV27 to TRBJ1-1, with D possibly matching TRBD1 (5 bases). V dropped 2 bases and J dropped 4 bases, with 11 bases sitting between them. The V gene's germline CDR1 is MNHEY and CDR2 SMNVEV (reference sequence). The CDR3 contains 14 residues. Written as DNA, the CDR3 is TGTGCCAGCAGTTTACAGGGCCAGGGCACTGAAGCTTTCTTT. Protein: CASSLQGQGTEAFF.

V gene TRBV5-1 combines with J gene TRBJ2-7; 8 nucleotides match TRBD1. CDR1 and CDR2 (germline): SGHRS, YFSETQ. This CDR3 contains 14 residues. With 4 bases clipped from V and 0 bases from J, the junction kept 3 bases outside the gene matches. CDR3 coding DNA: TGCGCCAGCAGCAGGGACAGGAGCTCCTACGAGCAGTACTTC. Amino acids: CASSRDRSSYEQYF.

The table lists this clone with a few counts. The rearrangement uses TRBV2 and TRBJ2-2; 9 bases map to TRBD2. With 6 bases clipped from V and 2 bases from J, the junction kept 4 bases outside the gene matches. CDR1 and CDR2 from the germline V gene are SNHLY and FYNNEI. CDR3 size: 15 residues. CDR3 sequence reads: CASSLAGPNTGELFF. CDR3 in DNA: TGTGCCAGCAGCCTAGCGGGACCCAACACCGGGGAGCTGTTTTTT.

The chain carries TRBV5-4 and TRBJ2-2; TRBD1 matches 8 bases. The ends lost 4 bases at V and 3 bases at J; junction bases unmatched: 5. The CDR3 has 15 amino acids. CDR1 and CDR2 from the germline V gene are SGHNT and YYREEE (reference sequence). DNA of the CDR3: TGTGCCAGCAGCCCGGGACAGGTCGACACCGGGGAGCTGTTTTTT. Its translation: CASSPGQVDTGELFF. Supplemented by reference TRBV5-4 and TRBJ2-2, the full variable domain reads ETGVTQSPTHLIKTRGQQVTLRCSSQSGHNTVSWYQQALGQGPQFIFQYYREEENGRGNFPPRFSGLQFPNYSSELNVNALELDDSALYLCASSPGQVDTGELFFGEGSRLTVL.

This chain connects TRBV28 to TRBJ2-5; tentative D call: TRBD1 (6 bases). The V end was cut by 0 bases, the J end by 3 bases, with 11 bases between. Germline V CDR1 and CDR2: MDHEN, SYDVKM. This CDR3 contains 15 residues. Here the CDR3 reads CASSLWGRGKETQYF. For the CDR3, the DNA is TGTGCCAGCAGTTTATGGGGCAGGGGCAAAGAGACCCAGTACTTC.

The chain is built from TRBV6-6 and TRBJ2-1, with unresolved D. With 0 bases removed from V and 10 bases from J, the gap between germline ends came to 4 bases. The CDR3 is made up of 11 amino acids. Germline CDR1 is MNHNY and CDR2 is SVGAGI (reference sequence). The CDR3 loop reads CASSYSGEQFF. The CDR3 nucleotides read TGTGCCAGCAGTTACTCCGGGGAGCAGTTCTTC.

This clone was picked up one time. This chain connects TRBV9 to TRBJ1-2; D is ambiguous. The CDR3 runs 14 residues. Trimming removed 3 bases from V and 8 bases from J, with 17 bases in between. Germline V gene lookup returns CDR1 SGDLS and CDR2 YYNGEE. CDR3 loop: CASSASGPPGGYTF. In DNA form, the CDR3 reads TGTGCCAGCAGCGCTTCCGGGCCCCCGGGGGGCTACACCTTC.

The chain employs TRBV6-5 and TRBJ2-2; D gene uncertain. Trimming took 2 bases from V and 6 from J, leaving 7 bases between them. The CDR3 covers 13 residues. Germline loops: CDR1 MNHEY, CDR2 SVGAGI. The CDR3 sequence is CASSYLGPGELFF. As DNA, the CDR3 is TGTGCCAGCAGTTACCTGGGCCCCGGGGAGCTGTTTTTT.

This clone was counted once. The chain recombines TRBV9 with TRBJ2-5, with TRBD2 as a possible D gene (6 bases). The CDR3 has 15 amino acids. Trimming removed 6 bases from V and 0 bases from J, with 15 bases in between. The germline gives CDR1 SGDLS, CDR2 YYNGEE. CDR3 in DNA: TGTGCCAGCACCTCGGGCGGAGGGAACCAAGAGACCCAGTACTTC. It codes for CASTSGGGNQETQYF.

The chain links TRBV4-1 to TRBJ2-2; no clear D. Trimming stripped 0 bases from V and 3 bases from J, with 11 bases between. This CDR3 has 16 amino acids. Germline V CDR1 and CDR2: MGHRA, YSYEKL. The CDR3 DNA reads TGCGCCAGCAGCCAAGATCCTACAGAGTACACCGGGGAGCTGTTTTTT. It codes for CASSQDPTEYTGELFF.

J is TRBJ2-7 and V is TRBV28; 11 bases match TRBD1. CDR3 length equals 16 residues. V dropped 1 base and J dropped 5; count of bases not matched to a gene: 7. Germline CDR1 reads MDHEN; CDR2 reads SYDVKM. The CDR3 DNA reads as TGTGCCAGCAGTTTATCGACCCCGGGACAGGGGGACGAGCAGTACTTC. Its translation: CASSLSTPGQGDEQYF.

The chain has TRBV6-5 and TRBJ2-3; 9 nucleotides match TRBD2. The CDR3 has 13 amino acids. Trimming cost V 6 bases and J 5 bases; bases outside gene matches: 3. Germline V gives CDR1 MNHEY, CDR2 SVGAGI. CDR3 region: CASSSSGGDTQYF. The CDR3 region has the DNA TGTGCCAGCAGCAGTAGCGGGGGAGATACGCAGTATTTT.

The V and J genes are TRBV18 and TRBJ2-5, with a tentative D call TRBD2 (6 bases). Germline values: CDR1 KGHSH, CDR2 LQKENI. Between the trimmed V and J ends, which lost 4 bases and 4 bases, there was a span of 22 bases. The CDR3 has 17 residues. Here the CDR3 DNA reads TGTGCCAGCTCACAATTATCGCGCGGAGGGGATGGAGAGACCCAGTACTTC. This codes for CASSQLSRGGDGETQYF.

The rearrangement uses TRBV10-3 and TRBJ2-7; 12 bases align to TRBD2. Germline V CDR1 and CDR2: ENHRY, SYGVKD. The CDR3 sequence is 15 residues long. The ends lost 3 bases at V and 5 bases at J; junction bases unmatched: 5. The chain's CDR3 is CAISEGLAGIHEQYF. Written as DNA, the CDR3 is TGTGCCATCAGTGAAGGACTAGCGGGGATCCACGAGCAGTACTTC.

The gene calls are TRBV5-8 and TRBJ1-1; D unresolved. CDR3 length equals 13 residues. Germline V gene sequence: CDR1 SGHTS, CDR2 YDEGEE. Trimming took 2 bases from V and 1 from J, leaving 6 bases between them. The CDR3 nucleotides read TGTGCCAGCAGCTTTACAGAGAACACTGAAGCTTTCTTT. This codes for CASSFTENTEAFF.

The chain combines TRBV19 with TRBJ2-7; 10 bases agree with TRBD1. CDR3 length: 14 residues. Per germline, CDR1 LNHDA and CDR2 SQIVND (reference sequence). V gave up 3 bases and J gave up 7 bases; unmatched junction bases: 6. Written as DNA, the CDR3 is TGTGCCAGTAGTATTGGGACAGGGGCGAGGGAGCAGTACTTC. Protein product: CASSIGTGAREQYF.

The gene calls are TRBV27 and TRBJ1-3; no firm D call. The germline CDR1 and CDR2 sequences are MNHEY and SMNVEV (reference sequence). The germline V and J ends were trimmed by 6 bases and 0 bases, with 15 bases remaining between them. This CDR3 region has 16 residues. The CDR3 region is CASSPQTLNSGNTIYF. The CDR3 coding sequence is TGTGCCAGCAGCCCTCAGACACTTAACTCTGGAAACACCATATATTTT.

In DNA form, the CDR3 reads TGTGCCAGCAGCTTATCCCAGGGTATGATGGATACGCAGTATTTT. Translating it yields CASSLSQGMMDTQYF. V gene TRBV5-4 combines with J gene TRBJ2-3; D perhaps matches TRBD1 (5 bases). This CDR3 spans 15 amino acids. V lost 2 bases to trimming and J lost 6 bases, with 16 bases between them. Germline V gene sequence: CDR1 SGHNT, CDR2 YYREEE (reference sequence).

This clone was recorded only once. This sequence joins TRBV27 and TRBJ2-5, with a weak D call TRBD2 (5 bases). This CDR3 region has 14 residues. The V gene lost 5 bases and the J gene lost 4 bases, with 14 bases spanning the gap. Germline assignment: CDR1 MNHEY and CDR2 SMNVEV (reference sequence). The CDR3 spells CASSPGRASETQYF. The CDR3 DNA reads TGTGCCAGCAGTCCGGGAAGAGCCTCAGAGACCCAGTACTTC.